Following are 12 T cell receptor beta chains from one sample sequenced in a study of post-analysis software for immune sequencing data (dated by TCRdb to the mid-2010s). No antigen is known for these receptors. General conclusions and limits of the study: Patients showed significantly higher frequencies than controls for five TRBV segments, among them TRBV5-6, TRBV5-1 and TRBV20-1.

The receptor library was made with PCR. The instrument was an Illumina HiSeq 2500. Unique molecular identifiers were incorporated into TCR beta cDNA libraries to reduce PCR and sequencing biases. Starting from the raw public reads, TCRdb applied fastp trimming at Q25, assembled clones with MiXCR and retained in-frame beta chains. Every distinct CDR3 protein forms one entry, paired with its most common genes and DNA. For this sample the table gives roughly 670,000 distinct CDR3 sequences, of which 55% to 60% were detected only once. The biggest ten clones account for roughly 10% of the sample. Material: blood. The origin of the receptors is a girl aged 2 to 9 with multiple sclerosis.

The V and J genes are TRBV29-1 and TRBJ1-5; tentative D call: TRBD1 (5 bases). Per germline, CDR1 SQVTM and CDR2 ANQGSEA. With 4 bases removed from V and 1 base from J, the gap between germline ends came to 11 bases. The CDR3 is 14 amino acids. CDR3 sequence (DNA): TGCAGCGTTGTGATTGGGGGGAGCAATCAGCCCCAGCATTTT. This encodes CSVVIGGSNQPQHF.

V is TRBV7-9 and J is TRBJ2-7; maybe TRBD1 (6 bases). The CDR3 extends over 12 amino acids. Germline CDR1 is SEHNR and CDR2 is FQNEAQ (reference sequence). The germline V and J ends were trimmed by 7 bases and 6 bases, with 13 bases remaining between them. This CDR3 is CASTMGAREQYF. In DNA, the CDR3 is TGTGCCAGCACTATGGGGGCACGCGAGCAGTACTTC.

The V gene is TRBV5-1, the J gene TRBJ2-7; 9 nucleotides align to TRBD2. CDR1 is SGHRS and CDR2 is YFSETQ in the germline V gene. V gave up 1 base and J gave up 5 bases; unmatched junction bases: 13. The CDR3 contains 17 residues. The CDR3 here is CASSLLGSGRRLDEQYF. The CDR3 DNA reads TGCGCCAGCAGCTTGCTCGGTAGCGGGAGAAGGTTGGACGAGCAGTACTTC. The full variable domain, rest sourced from reference TRBV5-1 and TRBJ2-7, is KAGVTQTPRYLIKTRGQQVTLSCSPISGHRSVSWYQQTPGQGLQFLFEYFSETQRNKGNFPGRFSGRQFSNSRSEMNVSTLELGDSALYLCASSLLGSGRRLDEQYFGPGTRLTVT.

In its sample, this clonotype was seen a few times. This sequence joins TRBV7-2 and TRBJ2-1; 8 bases match TRBD1. CDR3 length: 14 amino acids. V trimming: 5 bases; J trimming: 9 bases; junction bases outside the gene matches: 9. Per germline, CDR1 SGHTA and CDR2 FQGNSA. The chain's CDR3 is CASSPGQGSSEQFF. The CDR3 DNA is TGTGCCAGCAGCCCCGGACAGGGTAGCAGTGAGCAGTTCTTC.

The V call is TRBV25-1, the J call TRBJ2-1; D is perhaps TRBD1 (6 bases). CDR1 and CDR2 (germline): MGHDK, SYGVNS. The CDR3 is 15 residues long. V was clipped by 2 bases and J by 7 bases, with 15 bases between them. CDR3 sequence (DNA): TGTGCCAGCAGTGAACAGGGGAGTCTGAGGAATGAGCAGTTCTTC. This codes for CASSEQGSLRNEQFF.

The chain employs TRBV28 and TRBJ1-5, with 9 bases that match TRBD1. Per germline, CDR1 MDHEN and CDR2 SYDVKM. V was clipped by 6 bases and J by 1 base; unmatched bases: 10. This CDR3 has 17 amino acids. CDR3 bases: TGTGCCAGCAGGCCGGGACAGGGACTCCACAGCAATCAGCCCCAGCATTTT. This translates into CASRPGQGLHSNQPQHF. Looking up the rest from reference TRBV28 and TRBJ1-5 gives the full variable domain: DVKVTQSSRYLVKRTGEKVFLECVQDMDHENMFWYRQDPGLGLRLIYFSYDVKMKEKGDIPEGYSVSREKKERFSLILESASTNQTSMYLCASRPGQGLHSNQPQHFGDGTRLSIL.

The rearrangement uses TRBV4-2 and TRBJ2-7; D is unclear. V was shortened by 3 bases and J by 3 bases, with 12 bases between the two germline ends. Germline CDR1 and CDR2: LGHNA and YNFKEQ. This CDR3 has 14 amino acids. CDR3 amino acids: CASSQERTNYEQYF. As DNA, the CDR3 is TGTGCCAGCAGCCAGGAACGGACGAACTACGAGCAGTACTTC.

The chain links TRBV4-3 to TRBJ1-6, with a tentative D call TRBD1 (5 bases). The germline V and J ends were trimmed by 2 bases and 0 bases, with 11 bases remaining between them. The CDR3 consists of 17 residues. Germline CDR1 reads LGHNA; CDR2 reads YSLEER. The CDR3 is CASSQQGIPSYNSPLHF. The CDR3 DNA reads as TGCGCCAGCAGCCAACAGGGCATCCCCTCCTATAATTCACCCCTCCACTTT.

The chain carries TRBV29-1 and TRBJ2-5; tentative D call: TRBD2 (5 bases). V was clipped by 7 bases and J by 2 bases, with 11 bases between them. In germline, CDR1 is SQVTM, CDR2 ANQGSEA. This CDR3 contains 12 residues. The CDR3 region is CSGGVGQETQYF. CDR3 sequence (DNA): TGCAGCGGGGGAGTGGGACAAGAGACCCAGTACTTC.

The genes are TRBV20-1 and TRBJ1-1; 9 positions match TRBD1. The CDR3 runs 16 residues. J was trimmed by 6 bases and V by 5 bases; bases with no gene match: 16. The germline V gene encodes CDR1 DFQATT and CDR2 SNEGSKA (reference sequence). In DNA, the CDR3 is TGCAGTGCTGAGGGGGAAAGGGGACAGGGAATTTCTGAAGCTTTCTTT. This gives the protein CSAEGERGQGISEAFF.

V and J are TRBV29-1 and TRBJ2-1, with TRBD2 matching 10 bases. The CDR3 runs 15 residues. Germline trimming cut 3 bases from V and 0 bases from J; bases unmatched to any gene: 2. The germline gives CDR1 SQVTM, CDR2 ANQGSEA. DNA for the CDR3: TGCAGCGTTGAGGCTAGCGGGAGCTCCTACAATGAGCAGTTCTTC. This translates into CSVEASGSSYNEQFF.

This clonotype was seen a handful of times. The chain recombines TRBV12-3 or TRBV12-4 with TRBJ2-1, with D possibly matching TRBD1 (6 bases). The CDR3 has 15 amino acids. Trimming cost V 6 bases and J 2 bases, with 14 bases left between them. CDR3 amino acids: CASSLDRSTYNEQFF. The CDR3, as DNA: TGTGCCAGCAGCCTGGACAGATCTACCTACAATGAGCAGTTCTTC.